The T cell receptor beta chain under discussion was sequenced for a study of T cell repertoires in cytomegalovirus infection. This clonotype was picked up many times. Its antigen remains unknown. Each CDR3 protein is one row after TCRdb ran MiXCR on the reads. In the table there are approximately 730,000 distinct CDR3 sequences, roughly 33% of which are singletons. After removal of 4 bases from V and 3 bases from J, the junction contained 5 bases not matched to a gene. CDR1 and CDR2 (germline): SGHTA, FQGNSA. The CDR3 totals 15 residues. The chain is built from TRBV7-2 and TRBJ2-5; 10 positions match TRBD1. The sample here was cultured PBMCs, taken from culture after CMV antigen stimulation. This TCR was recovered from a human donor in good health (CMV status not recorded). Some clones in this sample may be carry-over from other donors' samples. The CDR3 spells CASSSAGTGEETQYF. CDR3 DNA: TGTGCCAGCAGCTCCGCTGGGACAGGGGAAGAGACCCAGTACTTC.